The source of this TCR beta chain is a study of cytomegalovirus exposure and HLA in healthy donors. Study-wide background: An early release of data contained roughly 90 million unique TCRs, which came from HLA-typed donors.

CDR1 GTSNPN and CDR2 SVGIG come from the germline V gene (reference sequence). CDR3 length equals 16 residues. With 1 base clipped from V and 4 bases from J, the junction kept 6 bases outside the gene matches. Primers included in the PCR were 60 Vbeta and 13 Jbeta primers. Sequenced by immunoSEQ multiplex PCR; TCRdb stores in-frame clones only, minus some. The sample totals roughly 190,000 clones; its top ten clones hold approximately 0.82%. Study outcomes and limitations: It was likely that a cluster of highly shared sequence variants was a sequencing artifact. A later look showed TCR association rates differing by HLA locus, highest for DRB1 and lowest for HLA-C. A later analysis linked a missense DCLRE1C variant to TCR beta V- and J-gene trimming.

In the case of this clone: Its antigen is as yet unknown.

The material sequenced was PBMCs. The rearrangement joins TRBV30 to TRBJ1-5; TRBD1 agrees at 11 bases. This TCR derives from a woman between 18 and 29 years old in good health and CMV-seropositive. CDR3 loop: CAWSGPGQGGNQPQHF. DNA of the CDR3: TGTGCCTGGAGTGGCCCGGGACAGGGGGGAAATCAGCCCCAGCATTTT.